This T cell receptor beta chain was observed in a study of identical twins. TCRdb re-analysed the 5' RACE reads in MiXCR, keeping a single row per CDR3 protein. The data hold a few hundred thousand distinct CDR3 sequences, with roughly 10% observed a single time. Germline V gene sequence: CDR1 SEHNR, CDR2 FQNEAQ (reference sequence). The CDR3 length is 16 residues. Trimming removed 6 bases from V and 3 bases from J; junction bases left unmatched: 12. Sequencing input: naive T cells sorted from blood. V gene TRBV7-9 combines with J gene TRBJ2-7; the match to TRBD2 covers 9 bases. The sequence came from a woman aged 45-65 years in good health. For the CDR3, the DNA is TGTGCCAGCAGTTCCACGGGACTAGCAGCCCGCTACGAGCAGTACTTC. It codes for CASSSTGLAARYEQYF. The variable domain in full, with the rest retrieved from reference TRBV7-9 and TRBJ2-7, is DTGVSQNPRHKITKRGQNVTFRCDPISEHNRLYWYRQTLGQGPEFLTYFQNEAQLEKSRLLSDRFSAERPKGSFSTLEIQRTEQGDSAMYLCASSSTGLAARYEQYFGPGTRLTVT.